These 3 T cell receptor beta chains originate from one sample sequenced in a study of Ad26.COV2.S vaccination and SARS-CoV-2 variants. As to treatment: some 20 received Ad26.COV2.S at low or high dose, single or two shots; a few received placebo; per-sample allocation not given. Specimen acquisition occurred on day 63 following the initial vaccine or placebo injection. Measured with immunoSEQ multiplex PCR; TCRdb has only the in-frame clones, and not every one. The table lists approximately 480,000 clones, 70% to 90% of them singletons. The starting material was peripheral blood, obtained in a trial of Ad26.COV2.S vaccine versus placebo. Source of these receptors: a person between 18 and 65 years old who received the Ad26.COV2.S COVID-19 vaccine or a placebo.

This clone was seen once. The chain links TRBV7-2 to TRBJ2-7, with D tentatively TRBD2 (5 bases). The CDR3 runs 15 residues. Between the trimmed V and J ends, which lost 1 base and 1 base, there was a span of 11 bases. Germline lookup yields CDR1 SGHTA and CDR2 FQGNSA. CDR3 bases: TGTGCCAGCAGCTTAGGAGGACTCGGTTCCTACGAGCAGTACTTC. It encodes CASSLGGLGSYEQYF.

The chain's CDR3 is CAGGIPSNQPQHF. The CDR3, as DNA: TGTGCCGGAGGCATTCCCAGCAATCAGCCCCAGCATTTT. J is TRBJ1-5 and V is TRBV6-5; D remains ambiguous. The V gene lost 11 bases and the J gene lost 1 base, with 12 bases spanning the gap. Germline V gene data show CDR1 as MNHEY and CDR2 as SVGAGI. CDR3 length equals 13 residues.

The chain joins TRBV19 to TRBJ2-5, with 7 bases identical to TRBD1. The CDR3 runs 13 residues. Trimming cost V 4 bases and J 5 bases; bases outside gene matches: 4. Germline V gene data show CDR1 as LNHDA and CDR2 as SQIVND (reference sequence). CDR3: CASSRTGLETQYF. In nucleotides, the CDR3 is TGTGCCAGTAGTAGGACAGGTCTTGAGACCCAGTACTTC.